This T cell receptor beta chain was obtained from a study of identical twins. Points from the study as a whole: Conclusions rested on cross-sectional statistics rather than following the same donors.

Each donor (without exception) was a healthy Caucasian. With 2 bases removed from V and 3 bases from J, the gap between germline ends came to 10 bases. In germline, CDR1 is DFQATT, CDR2 SNEGSKA (reference sequence). CDR3 size: 14 residues. TCRdb reprocessed the 5' RACE reads via MiXCR and lists one record per CDR3 protein. The table records 500,000 to 600,000 distinct CDR3 sequences, less than 25% of them present only once. Comment on this clonotype: Its specificity is not known.

Another study also made use of these data, one on T cells expressing NK-cell markers. Turning to that study: About 1.0-8% of CD8+ T cells in about six donors belonged to dominant NKG2C+ clonotypes. The study left the HCMV specificity of expanded NKG2C+ T cell clones unresolved.

The rearrangement uses TRBV20-1 and TRBJ1-4, with a tentative D call TRBD1 (6 bases). The clonotype comes from a woman between 18 and 30 years old in good health. Sample: CD4+ T cells sorted from blood. CDR3 sequence (DNA): TGCAGTGCTAGACGGGGGCCCTCTAATGAAAAACTGTTTTTT. This translates into CSARRGPSNEKLFF.